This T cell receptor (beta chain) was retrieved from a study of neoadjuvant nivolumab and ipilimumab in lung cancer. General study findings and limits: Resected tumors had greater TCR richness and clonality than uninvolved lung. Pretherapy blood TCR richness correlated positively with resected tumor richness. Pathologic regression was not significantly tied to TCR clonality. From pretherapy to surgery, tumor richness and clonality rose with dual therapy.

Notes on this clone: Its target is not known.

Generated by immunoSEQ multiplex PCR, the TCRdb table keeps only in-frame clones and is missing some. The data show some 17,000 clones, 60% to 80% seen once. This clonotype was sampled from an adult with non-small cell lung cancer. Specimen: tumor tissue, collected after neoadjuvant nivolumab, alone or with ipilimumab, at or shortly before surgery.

The CDR3: CASSRRQGETEAFF. Here the CDR3 DNA reads TGTGCCAGCAGCCGAAGACAGGGGGAAACTGAAGCTTTCTTT. The J gene is TRBJ1-1, the V gene TRBV7-2, with TRBD1 matching 9 bases. Germline loops: CDR1 SGHTA, CDR2 FQGNSA. This CDR3 is 14 amino acids long. V shed 5 bases and J 5 bases; nucleotides not matched to a gene: 6.